These 25 T cell receptor beta chains were all obtained from the same sample, sequenced in a study of CD8+CD57+ T cells in acquired aplastic anemia. CDR3 and TCR beta VDJ profiling relied on genomic DNA as the template. TCRdb independently ran MiXCR on the reads; one entry per CDR3 protein. The data contain 150,000 to 200,000 distinct CDR3 sequences, just under 50% of them singletons. CD8+CD57+ cell expansion had been shown by flow cytometry in patients chosen for sequencing. Sequenced: sorted CD4+, CD8+, or CD8+CD57+ T cells (not recorded which) from PBMCs. The receptor source for this set is a human donor with aplastic anemia.

Only a few counts were recorded for this clonotype. The CDR3 nucleotides read TGCAGTGCTTCACATAACGGGGCCCCCGACTATGGCTACACCTTC. It translates to CSASHNGAPDYGYTF. The chain has TRBV20-1 and TRBJ1-2, with a weak D call TRBD1 (5 bases). Germline CDR1 is DFQATT and CDR2 is SNEGSKA (reference sequence). Trimming took 5 bases from V and 3 from J, leaving 19 bases between them. CDR3 size: 15 residues.

The genes are TRBV5-1 and TRBJ2-7, with 16 bases matching TRBD2. V shed 3 bases, J shed 3 bases, and the junction held 3 bases outside the gene matches. The length of the CDR3 is 16 residues. Looked up from germline, CDR1 is SGHRS and CDR2 is YFSETQ. The chain's CDR3 is CASSSGTSGRGYEQYF. CDR3 in DNA: TGCGCCAGCAGCTCGGGGACTAGCGGGAGGGGCTACGAGCAGTACTTC.

In regard to this clonotype: This clone may be a read error of a much larger clone one base away. For the CDR3, the DNA is TGTGCCAGCAGCTACCGGACTAGCCCTGTGAGTGAGCAGTTCTTC. Amino acid sequence: CASSYRTSPVSEQFF. The rearrangement joins TRBV7-3 to TRBJ2-1, with 8 positions matching TRBD2. J gave up 9 bases and V 4 bases, and 11 bases lay outside the gene matches. The CDR3 has 15 amino acids. Germline lookup yields CDR1 SGHTA and CDR2 FQGTGA.

This clonotype was observed many times. The chain employs TRBV19 and TRBJ1-2; 9 nucleotides align to TRBD1. Unmatched junction bases numbered 11, after V lost 2 bases and J lost 4 bases. CDR3 size: 17 residues. Germline CDR1 reads LNHDA; CDR2 reads SQIVND (reference sequence). The DNA of the CDR3 is TGTGCCAGTAGTATATTCGTGGGGACAGGGAAGAGCTATGGCTACACCTTC. Its translation is CASSIFVGTGKSYGYTF.

The rearrangement uses TRBV7-8 and TRBJ2-5; D gene unclear. Germline assignment: CDR1 SGHVS and CDR2 FQNEAQ. V shed 5 bases and J shed 5 bases, with 9 bases lying between them. This CDR3 spans 12 amino acids. In DNA form, the CDR3 reads TGTGCCAGCAGCAGTATGTGGGAGACCCAGTACTTC. Translating it yields CASSSMWETQYF.

This clonotype was observed many times. This chain links TRBV7-9 with TRBJ2-2; no definite D call. In germline, CDR1 is SEHNR, CDR2 FQNEAQ (reference sequence). CDR3 length: 12 amino acids. With 8 bases removed from V and 6 bases from J, the gap between germline ends came to 10 bases. For the CDR3, the DNA is TGTGCCAGCTCCCCCTGGGCCGGGGAGCTGTTTTTT. Amino acids: CASSPWAGELFF.

This chain connects TRBV5-1 to TRBJ1-2, with unresolved D. V was cut by 3 bases and J by 9 bases, with 18 bases left in between. CDR1 is SGHRS and CDR2 is YFSETQ in the germline V gene. This CDR3 is built from 14 residues. CDR3 residues: CASSSPQPNVRYTF. CDR3 nucleotides: TGCGCCAGCAGCTCACCCCAGCCGAACGTCCGCTACACCTTC.

The J gene is TRBJ2-2, the V gene TRBV2, with D perhaps matching TRBD1 or TRBD2 (5 bases each). From germline, CDR1 is SNHLY and CDR2 FYNNEI. The CDR3 has 14 amino acids. V was clipped by 3 bases and J by 6 bases, with 11 bases between them. In DNA, the CDR3 is TGTGCCAGCAGTGAGGGGGTGGGAGCCGGGGAGCTGTTTTTT. Translation: CASSEGVGAGELFF. Filled out from reference TRBV2 and TRBJ2-2, the complete variable domain reads EPEVTQTPSHQVTQMGQEVILRCVPISNHLYFYWYRQILGQKVEFLVSFYNNEISEKSEIFDDQFSVERPDGSNFTLKIRSTKLEDSAMYFCASSEGVGAGELFFGEGSRLTVL.

This clonotype showed up just once. This likely comes from a read error, as the CDR3 has no conserved phenylalanine or tryptophan at its end. The gene calls are TRBV19 and TRBJ2-5; no definite D call. Per the germline V gene, CDR1 is LNHDA and CDR2 is SQIVND (reference sequence). The CDR3 loop spans 13 amino acids. The germline V and J ends were trimmed by 8 bases and 0 bases, with 10 bases remaining between them. This chain's CDR3 is CASRAVYQETQYS. In nucleotides, the CDR3 is TGTGCCAGTCGAGCCGTGTACCAAGAGACCCAGTACTCC.

About this clonotype itself: A much larger clone sits a single nucleotide away, making a read error possible. This chain links TRBV12-3 or TRBV12-4 with TRBJ2-7; tentatively, D is TRBD1 or TRBD2 (6 bases each). The V gene lost 0 bases and the J gene lost 6 bases, with 18 bases spanning the gap. This CDR3 has 16 residues. The CDR3 loop is CASSLAPRGAPCEQYF. In nucleotides, the CDR3 is TGTGCCAGCAGTTTAGCGCCAAGGGGGGCGCCCTGCGAGCAGTACTTC.

The V and J genes are TRBV2 and TRBJ1-5, with a tentative D call TRBD1 (6 bases). The CDR3 length is 14 residues. Germline values: CDR1 SNHLY, CDR2 FYNNEI. V gave up 1 base and J gave up 6 bases, with 10 bases separating them. This chain's CDR3 is CASSEGGAGQPQHF. The CDR3 bases are TGTGCCAGCAGTGAAGGGGGGGCGGGTCAGCCCCAGCATTTT.

This clonotype was found many times. V usage is TRBV19 and J usage is TRBJ1-6, with D uncertain. The CDR3 runs to 15 residues. Germline values: CDR1 LNHDA, CDR2 SQIVND (reference sequence). With 3 bases removed from V and 7 bases from J, the gap between germline ends came to 13 bases. The CDR3: CASSIFSGGNSPLHF. CDR3 bases: TGTGCCAGTAGTATTTTTTCCGGTGGGAATTCACCCCTCCACTTT.

This clonotype was detected many times. The rearrangement links TRBV7-3 to TRBJ2-3, with D uncertain. Deletions cut 1 base from V and 6 bases from J, with 11 bases between. The V gene's germline CDR1 is SGHTA and CDR2 FQGTGA. There are 14 residues in the CDR3. The CDR3 coding sequence is TGTGCCAGCAGCTTAAGAGGCGGTGGGGATACGCAGTATTTT. Protein: CASSLRGGGDTQYF.

This clonotype was found many times. J is TRBJ1-5 and V is TRBV7-8; D remains ambiguous. CDR3 length: 16 residues. The germline gives CDR1 SGHVS, CDR2 FQNEAQ. The germline V and J ends were trimmed by 1 base and 0 bases, with 10 bases remaining between them. The CDR3, as DNA: TGTGCCAGCAGCTTAGGGGCAGCTAATAGCAATCAGCCCCAGCATTTT. This codes for CASSLGAANSNQPQHF.

This chain joins TRBV7-3 and TRBJ1-4, with D hard to call. Per germline, CDR1 SGHTA and CDR2 FQGTGA. The ends were cut back, 2 bases at V and 8 bases at J, with 15 bases in the middle. The CDR3 has 15 amino acids. This chain's CDR3 is CASSLVSGVGEKLFF. The CDR3 region has the DNA TGTGCCAGCAGCTTAGTCTCGGGTGTGGGGGAAAAACTGTTTTTT.

This clonotype came up many times. The chain has TRBV5-1 and TRBJ2-3, with D perhaps TRBD2 (5 bases). Germline CDR1 SGHRS, CDR2 YFSETQ. This CDR3 contains 14 residues. V lost 4 bases and J 4 bases, leaving 13 bases between the germline ends. CDR3 nucleotide sequence: TGCGCCAGCAGCCCGAATGCGGGTGCAGATACGCAGTATTTT. It codes for CASSPNAGADTQYF.

The chain couples TRBV10-1 to TRBJ1-1, with D possibly being TRBD1 (5 bases). CDR1 and CDR2 (germline): WNHNN, SYGVQD (reference sequence). The CDR3 consists of 14 residues. V dropped 0 bases and J dropped 4 bases, with 9 bases sitting between them. The CDR3 nucleotides read TGCGCCAGCAGTGAGTCGGGGGAGATCACTGAAGCTTTCTTT. This sequence encodes CASSESGEITEAFF.

The chain couples TRBV7-2 to TRBJ2-1; no clear D. V gave up 0 bases and J gave up 7 bases, with 22 bases separating them. The CDR3 sequence is 18 residues long. CDR1 is SGHTA and CDR2 is FQGNSA in the germline V gene. CDR3 residues: CASSLAPTRQVRLNEQFF. The CDR3 nucleotides are TGTGCCAGCAGCTTAGCTCCTACTCGTCAGGTGAGGTTGAATGAGCAGTTCTTC.

Only a few counts were recorded for this clonotype. The genes are TRBV27 and TRBJ2-3; 7 bases are shared with TRBD2. The V gene's germline CDR1 is MNHEY and CDR2 SMNVEV (reference sequence). V lost 6 bases and J lost 5; bases outside the gene matches: 2. The CDR3 contains 12 residues. Here the CDR3 DNA reads TGTGCCAGCAGATCTAGCGGAGATACGCAGTATTTT. This translates into CASRSSGDTQYF.

This clonotype has at least ten counts. The chain combines TRBV20-1 with TRBJ1-1, with 7 bases identical to TRBD1. The ends lost 7 bases at V and 3 bases at J; junction bases unmatched: 5. There are 12 residues in the CDR3. CDR1 and CDR2 (germline): DFQATT, SNEGSKA (reference sequence). CDR3 in DNA: TGCAGTGGATACAGGGGTTACACTGAAGCTTTCTTT. Translated, it gives CSGYRGYTEAFF.

This CDR3 reads CASSQEDGGGMNRSTDTQYF. The CDR3 region has the DNA TGTGCCAGCAGCCAAGAGGACGGCGGGGGTATGAATCGTAGCACAGATACGCAGTATTTT. The rearrangement links TRBV14 to TRBJ2-3; TRBD2 agrees at 7 bases. The V gene end was trimmed by 0 bases and the J gene end by 0 bases; junction bases not matched to a gene: 15. The CDR3 contains 20 residues. In germline, CDR1 is SGHDN, CDR2 FVKESK.

Comments on this clonotype: A much larger clone is a single base away; this may be a read error. This chain joins TRBV6-1 and TRBJ2-6; D gene uncertain. Trimming removed 8 bases from V and 0 bases from J, with 8 bases in between. Per germline, CDR1 MNHNS and CDR2 SASEGT. The CDR3 extends over 14 amino acids. The CDR3: CASGRSSGANVLTF. The CDR3 DNA follows: TGTGCCAGCGGACGGAGCTCTGGGGCCAACGTCCTGACTTTC.

The CDR3, as DNA: TGTGCCACCAGCCCAGCGGGGCGGAAAGAAAAACTGTTTTTT. Translated: CATSPAGRKEKLFF. This chain links TRBV15 with TRBJ1-4; a weak D match, TRBD1 (5 bases). The CDR3 sequence is 14 residues long. CDR1 is LNHNV, CDR2 YYDKDF, per germline (reference sequence). Trimming took off 5 bases at V and 8 bases at J, with 15 bases between the two ends.

This chain links TRBV2 with TRBJ2-3; the match to TRBD2 covers 7 bases. Germline assignment: CDR1 SNHLY and CDR2 FYNNEI. The CDR3 length is 16 residues. The J segment lost 1 base and the V segment lost 4 bases, leaving 8 bases of the junction unmatched. This CDR3 reads CASSVTTRGGTDTQYF. CDR3 DNA sequence: TGTGCCAGCAGTGTGACCACCCGGGGGGGCACAGATACGCAGTATTTT.

V gene TRBV7-2 combines with J gene TRBJ2-7; 7 bases are a match to TRBD2. CDR1 and CDR2 from the germline V gene are SGHTA and FQGNSA. After removal of 5 bases from V and 6 bases from J, the junction contained 10 bases not matched to a gene. This CDR3 is built from 14 residues. The CDR3: CASSAGGVMGEQYF. CDR3 DNA sequence: TGTGCCAGCAGCGCTGGGGGGGTTATGGGCGAGCAGTACTTC.